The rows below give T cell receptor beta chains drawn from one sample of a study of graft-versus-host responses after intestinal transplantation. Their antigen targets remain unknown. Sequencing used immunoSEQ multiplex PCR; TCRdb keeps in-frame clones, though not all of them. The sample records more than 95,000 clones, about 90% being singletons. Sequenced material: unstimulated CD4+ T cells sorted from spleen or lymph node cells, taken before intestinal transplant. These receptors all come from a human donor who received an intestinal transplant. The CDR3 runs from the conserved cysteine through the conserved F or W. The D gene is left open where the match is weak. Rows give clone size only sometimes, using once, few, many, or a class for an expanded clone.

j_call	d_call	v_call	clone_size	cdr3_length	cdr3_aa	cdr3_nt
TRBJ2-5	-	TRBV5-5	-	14	CASSSVQGGETQYF	TGTGCCAGCAGCTCTGTTCAGGGGGGAGAGACCCAGTACTTC
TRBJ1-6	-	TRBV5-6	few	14	CASSLFLRRAPLHF	TGTGCCAGCAGCCTGTTCCTCAGGAGGGCACCCCTCCACTTT
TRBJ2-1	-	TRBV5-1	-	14	CASSLKRDYNEQFF	TGCGCCAGCAGCCTGAAAAGGGACTACAATGAGCAGTTCTTC
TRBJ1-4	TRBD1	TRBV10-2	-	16	CASSDPTGEEREKLFF	TGCGCCAGCAGTGACCCGACAGGGGAGGAACGTGAAAAACTGTTTTTT
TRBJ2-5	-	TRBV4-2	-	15	CASSQETRLGETQYF	TGTGCCAGCAGCCAAGAAACGCGGCTAGGGGAGACCCAGTACTTC
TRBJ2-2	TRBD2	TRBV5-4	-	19	CASSLGLAGGPVSTGELFF	TGTGCCAGCAGCTTGGGTCTAGCGGGAGGGCCCGTCTCCACCGGGGAGCTGTTTTTT
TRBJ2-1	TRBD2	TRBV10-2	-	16	CASNPGRGGSYNEQFF	TGCGCCAGCAACCCAGGGCGGGGGGGCTCCTACAATGAGCAGTTCTTC
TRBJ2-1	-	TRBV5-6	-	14	CASSLRLSLNEQFF	TGTGCCAGCAGCTTGCGTTTGTCCCTCAATGAGCAGTTCTTC
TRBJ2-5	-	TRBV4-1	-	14	CASSQGQIQETQYF	TGCGCCAGCAGCCAAGGACAAATTCAAGAGACCCAGTACTTC
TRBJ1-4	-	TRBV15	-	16	CATSRRSQGIGEKLFF	TGTGCCACCAGCAGACGCAGCCAGGGTATTGGAGAAAAACTGTTTTTT
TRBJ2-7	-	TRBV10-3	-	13	CAISESTGAVQYF	TGTGCCATCAGTGAGTCGACGGGAGCGGTGCAGTACTTC
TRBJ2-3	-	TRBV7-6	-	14	CASSLAGTTDTQYF	TGTGCCAGCAGCTTAGCCGGGACCACAGATACGCAGTATTTT
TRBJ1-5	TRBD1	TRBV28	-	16	CASSRTGYYSNQPQHF	TGTGCCAGCAGTAGGACAGGCTATTATAGCAATCAGCCCCAGCATTTT
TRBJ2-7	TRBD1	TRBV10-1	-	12	CASTGQGYEQYF	TGCGCCTCAACGGGACAGGGCTACGAGCAGTACTTC
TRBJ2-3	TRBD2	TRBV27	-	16	CASSLSFGGGTDTQYF	TGTGCCAGCAGTTTATCCTTCGGGGGGGGGACCGATACGCAGTATTTT
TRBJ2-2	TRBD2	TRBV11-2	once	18	CASSPRFSGGVGPGELFF	TGTGCCAGCAGCCCGCGGTTTAGCGGGGGGGTAGGCCCCGGGGAGCTGTTTTTT
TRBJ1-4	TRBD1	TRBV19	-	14	CASSMGQGSEKLFF	TGTGCCAGTAGTATGGGACAGGGGAGTGAAAAACTGTTTTTT
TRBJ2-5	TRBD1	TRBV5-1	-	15	CASSLWTGRRETQYF	TGCGCCAGCAGCTTGTGGACAGGGAGGCGAGAGACCCAGTACTTC
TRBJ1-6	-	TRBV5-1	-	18	CASSQGQGRQGLNSPLHF	TGCGCCAGCAGCCAGGGCCAGGGCCGTCAAGGGTTGAATTCACCCCTCCACTTT
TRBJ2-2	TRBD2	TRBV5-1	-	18	CASSLKKSGLVFSGELFF	TGCGCCAGCAGCTTGAAAAAATCGGGACTAGTATTCTCCGGGGAGCTGTTTTTT
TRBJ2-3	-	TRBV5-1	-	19	CASSLVVPLVGGSTDTQYF	TGCGCCAGCAGCTTGGTTGTTCCCCTCGTGGGAGGTAGCACAGATACGCAGTATTTT
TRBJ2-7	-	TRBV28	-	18	CASSPLVPWESEPGEQYF	TGTGCCAGCAGTCCTTTGGTTCCTTGGGAGTCGGAGCCTGGTGAGCAGTACTTC
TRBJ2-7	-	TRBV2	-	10	CASIRGEQYF	TGTGCCAGCATCAGGGGTGAGCAGTACTTC
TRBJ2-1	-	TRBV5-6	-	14	CASSPVILPNEQFF	TGTGCCAGCAGCCCGGTGATTCTGCCCAATGAGCAGTTCTTC
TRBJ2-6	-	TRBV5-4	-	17	CASSRLGSGYGANVLTF	TGTGCCAGCAGTCGCCTAGGATCGGGATATGGGGCCAACGTCCTGACTTTC
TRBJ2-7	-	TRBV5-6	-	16	CASSLIAPTDQYEQYF	TGTGCCAGCAGCTTGATCGCCCCCACCGACCAATACGAGCAGTACTTC
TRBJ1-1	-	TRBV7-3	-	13	CASSLWLNTEAFF	TGTGCCAGCAGCTTATGGTTGAACACTGAAGCTTTCTTT
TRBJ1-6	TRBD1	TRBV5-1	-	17	CASSATGGSSYNSPLHF	TGCGCCAGCAGCGCAACAGGGGGAAGCTCCTATAATTCACCCCTCCACTTT
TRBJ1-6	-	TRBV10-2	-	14	CASGEVGDGSPLHF	TGCGCCAGCGGTGAGGTAGGGGATGGTTCACCCCTCCACTTT
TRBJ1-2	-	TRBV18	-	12	CASSPDNYGYTF	TGTGCCAGCTCCCCGGACAACTATGGCTACACCTTC
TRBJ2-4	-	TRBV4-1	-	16	CASSQEGLGTKNIQYF	TGCGCCAGCAGCCAAGAAGGTCTCGGAACCAAAAACATTCAGTACTTC
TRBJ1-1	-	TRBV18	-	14	CASSPSGLGTEAFF	TGTGCCAGCTCACCTTCGGGGCTGGGCACTGAAGCTTTCTTT
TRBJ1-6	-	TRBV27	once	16	CASSLSSNSYNSPLHF	TGTGCCAGCAGTTTATCAAGTAACTCCTATAATTCACCCCTCCACTTT
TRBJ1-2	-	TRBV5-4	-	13	CASSLVNVRGYTF	TGTGCCAGCAGCTTGGTAAACGTTCGGGGCTACACCTTC
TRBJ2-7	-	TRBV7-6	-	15	CASSLDEGLTYEQYF	TGTGCCAGCAGCTTAGACGAGGGTCTTACCTACGAGCAGTACTTC
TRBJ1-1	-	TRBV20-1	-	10	CSAAGSRAFF	TGCAGTGCTGCAGGGTCGCGAGCTTTCTTT
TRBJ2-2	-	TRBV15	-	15	CATSRDRANTGELFF	TGTGCCACCAGCAGAGACAGGGCGAACACCGGGGAGCTGTTTTTT
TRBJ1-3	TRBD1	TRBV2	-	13	CASSTDRENTIYF	TGTGCCAGCAGCACGGACAGGGAAAACACCATATATTTT
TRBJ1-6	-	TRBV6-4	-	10	CASSRSPLHF	TGTGCCAGCAGTCGATCACCCCTCCACTTT
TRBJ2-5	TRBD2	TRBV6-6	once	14	CASRALGAGETQYF	TGTGCCAGCAGGGCACTGGGAGCGGGGGAGACCCAGTACTTC
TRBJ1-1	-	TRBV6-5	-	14	CASSPHKEGSEAFF	TGTGCCAGCAGTCCCCACAAGGAGGGTTCTGAAGCTTTCTTT